Included here is one T cell receptor (beta chain) sequence, with context. Its antigen remains unidentified. These data belong to a study of cytomegalovirus exposure and HLA in healthy donors. PCR was performed using 60 Vbeta and 13 Jbeta primers. In the authors' workflow: In a later analysis, some 11 million of tens of millions of unique beta chains occurred in at least two donors. TCRdb's table, derived via immunoSEQ multiplex PCR, lists solely in-frame clones and lacks some. That table is the source of V, J and clone size, and D and trimming were worked out from the DNA. The repertoire holds approximately 97,000 clones, with 73% as singletons. Study-level findings and limits: Cytomegalovirus association was assigned to approximately 160 TCR beta chains. For most TCR sequences rarity was the rule, although some public TCRs occurred in many donors.

From germline, CDR1 is SGHKS and CDR2 YYEKEE (reference sequence). The V end lost 6 bases, the J end lost 0 bases, and 12 bases lay between the germline ends. The CDR3 contains 14 residues. Sequencing used PBMCs. The source of this sequence is a man aged 35-49 years in good health and CMV-seronegative. The chain uses TRBV5-5 and TRBJ1-2; D call uncertain. CDR3 region: CASTKSLANYGYTF. The DNA for the CDR3 is TGTGCCAGCACCAAGTCTCTAGCTAACTATGGCTACACCTTC. The complete variable domain, with remaining parts taken from reference TRBV5-5 and TRBJ1-2, reads DAGVTQSPTHLIKTRGQQVTLRCSPISGHKSVSWYQQVLGQGPQFIFQYYEKEERGRGNFPDRFSARQFPNYSSELNVNALLLGDSALYLCASTKSLANYGYTFGSGTRLTVV.